Listed here are 28 T cell receptor beta chains from one sample, sequenced in a study of blood T cell repertoires in COVID-19 (TCRdb year 2020). Libraries were made using the immunoSEQ multiplex PCR assay. Not all clones reach the TCRdb copy of this immuneACCESS table, which keeps in-frame sequences only. Checked studies attribute under half of the gap to unresolved V genes and leave the rest unexplained. For this sample the table gives approximately 150,000 clones, of which approximately 80% were detected only once. The ten largest account for more than 3% of the sample. Material: PBMCs or T cells enriched from blood (not recorded which). These receptors originate from a man in his forties or fifties in a cohort exposed to, infected with or recovered from COVID-19 (not recorded which).

The rearrangement uses TRBV5-5 and TRBJ1-1; D ambiguous. The V gene lost 6 bases and the J gene lost 3 bases, with 6 bases spanning the gap. Germline assignment: CDR1 SGHKS and CDR2 YYEKEE (reference sequence). The length of the CDR3 is 11 residues. CDR3 in DNA: TGTGCCAGCACCGAGGACACTGAAGCTTTCTTT. It encodes CASTEDTEAFF.

CDR3 in DNA: TGTGCCAGCAGCTTTGGGACTAGCGGGAGCAAGCAGTACTTC. Protein sequence: CASSFGTSGSKQYF. The gene calls are TRBV9 and TRBJ2-7, with 14 bases fitting TRBD2. J was trimmed by 8 bases and V by 4 bases; bases with no gene match: 5. This CDR3 spans 14 amino acids. CDR1 SGDLS and CDR2 YYNGEE come from the germline V gene. The full variable domain, its missing parts supplied by reference TRBV9 and TRBJ2-7, is DSGVTQTPKHLITATGQRVTLRCSPRSGDLSVYWYQQSLDQGLQFLIQYYNGEERAKGNILERFSAQQFPDLHSELNLSSLELGDSALYFCASSFGTSGSKQYFGPGTRLTVT.

This chain links TRBV19 with TRBJ1-1, with 7 bases that match TRBD1. J lost 4 bases, V lost 4 bases, and 12 bases had no gene match. Germline loops: CDR1 LNHDA, CDR2 SQIVND (reference sequence). CDR3 size: 16 residues. The CDR3 loop is CASSTTGLGSSTEAFF. For the CDR3, the DNA is TGTGCCAGTAGTACGACAGGGTTGGGGAGTAGCACTGAAGCTTTCTTT.

V usage is TRBV15 and J usage is TRBJ2-5, with 12 bases identical to TRBD2. The CDR3 has 16 residues. V lost 1 base to trimming and J lost 2 bases; unmatched junction nucleotides: 2. Germline lookup yields CDR1 LNHNV and CDR2 YYDKDF (reference sequence). CDR3 sequence reads: CATSRGLAGAQETQYF. The CDR3 nucleotides are TGTGCCACCAGCAGAGGACTAGCGGGAGCTCAAGAGACCCAGTACTTC.

V gene TRBV19 combines with J gene TRBJ1-1; 10 bases match TRBD1. V gave up 6 bases and J gave up 6 bases; unmatched junction bases: 7. The germline V gene encodes CDR1 LNHDA and CDR2 SQIVND (reference sequence). The CDR3 sequence is 14 residues long. CDR3: CASSLDRGQSEAFF. The DNA for the CDR3 is TGTGCCAGTAGCCTAGACAGGGGGCAGTCTGAAGCTTTCTTT.

The chain employs TRBV9 and TRBJ1-6, with 7 bases aligning to TRBD1. CDR3 length equals 14 residues. The germline V gene encodes CDR1 SGDLS and CDR2 YYNGEE. The J segment lost 7 bases and the V segment lost 2 bases, leaving 3 bases of the junction unmatched. The CDR3: CASSVRDSNSPLHF. CDR3 coding DNA: TGTGCCAGCAGCGTCCGGGACAGCAATTCACCCCTCCACTTT.

This clone was observed many times. The chain combines TRBV5-6 with TRBJ2-7; a possible D gene is TRBD1 (5 bases). Germline V gene data show CDR1 as SGHDT and CDR2 as YYEEEE. V was pared by 3 bases and J by 6 bases, with 13 bases between. The CDR3 is 13 residues long. The CDR3 bases are TGTGCCAGCAGCTCAGGGATTACGAGCGAGCAGTACTTC. Its translation is CASSSGITSEQYF. The variable domain in full, with the rest retrieved from reference TRBV5-6 and TRBJ2-7, is DAGVTQSPTHLIKTRGQQVTLRCSPKSGHDTVSWYQQALGQGPQFIFQYYEEEERQRGNFPDRFSGHQFPNYSSELNVNALLLGDSALYLCASSSGITSEQYFGPGTRLTVT.

The rearrangement joins TRBV7-2 to TRBJ1-5; D ambiguous. The V and J ends lost 1 base and 0 bases respectively, with 7 bases between them. CDR3 length: 15 residues. Germline values: CDR1 SGHTA, CDR2 FQGNSA. The CDR3 loop reads CASSLDPNSNQPQHF. Here the CDR3 DNA reads TGTGCCAGCAGCTTAGATCCAAATAGCAATCAGCCCCAGCATTTT.

The V gene is TRBV2, the J gene TRBJ1-1; D gene uncertain. CDR3 length: 13 residues. Germline V lookup: CDR1 SNHLY, CDR2 FYNNEI. V was cut by 4 bases and J by 4 bases, with 10 bases left in between. The DNA of the CDR3 is TGTGCCAGCAGTGGGGCCCGGTCCACTGAAGCTTTCTTT. It specifies CASSGARSTEAFF.

The gene calls are TRBV14 and TRBJ1-5, with D maybe TRBD1 (6 bases). Germline lookup yields CDR1 SGHDN and CDR2 FVKESK. The CDR3 contains 17 residues. Deletions cut 5 bases from V and 1 base from J, with 18 bases between. CDR3 amino acids: CASSESQDTGSNQPQHF. CDR3 bases: TGTGCCAGCAGCGAATCACAGGATACAGGGAGCAATCAGCCCCAGCATTTT.

The rearrangement uses TRBV7-2 and TRBJ1-6, with D uncertain. The V gene lost 5 bases and the J gene lost 7 bases, with 6 bases spanning the gap. The length of the CDR3 is 12 residues. CDR1 is SGHTA and CDR2 is FQGNSA in the germline V gene. The CDR3 region is CASSPLNSPLHF. The CDR3 nucleotides read TGTGCCAGCAGCCCTCTCAATTCACCCCTCCACTTT.

This clone was seen a few times. V usage is TRBV10-2 and J usage is TRBJ2-1; 8 positions agree with TRBD2. Germline trimming cut 6 bases from V and 4 bases from J; bases unmatched to any gene: 2. The CDR3 is made up of 13 amino acids. CDR1 is WSHSY and CDR2 is SAAADI in the germline V gene. The CDR3 loop reads CASRLAEYNEQFF. The CDR3 DNA reads as TGCGCCAGCAGACTAGCGGAGTACAATGAGCAGTTCTTC.

The V gene is TRBV28, the J gene TRBJ2-7; TRBD2 matches at 10 bases. The CDR3 totals 18 residues. The J segment lost 5 bases and the V segment lost 3 bases, leaving 16 bases of the junction unmatched. Germline CDR1 reads MDHEN; CDR2 reads SYDVKM. The CDR3 nucleotides read TGTGCCAGCAGTTTGTATATTTCGGCTAGCGGGAGCTACCACGAGCAGTACTTC. Protein product: CASSLYISASGSYHEQYF.

The chain recombines TRBV5-1 with TRBJ2-2; 10 bases match TRBD2. The germline V gene has CDR1 SGHRS and CDR2 YFSETQ. There are 18 residues in the CDR3. V lost 4 bases, J lost 0 bases, and 9 bases stayed unmatched. CDR3 protein: CASSEAPAGGSNTGELFF. CDR3 in DNA: TGCGCCAGCAGCGAGGCACCAGCGGGGGGGTCGAACACCGGGGAGCTGTTTTTT.

This clone was picked up one time. The CDR3: CASSQERRDEQFF. CDR3 in DNA: TGTGCCAGCAGCCAAGAAAGAAGAGATGAGCAGTTCTTC. J is TRBJ2-1 and V is TRBV3-1 (or the pseudogene TRBV3-2); no definite D call. This CDR3 is built from 13 residues. Trimming stripped 0 bases from V and 8 bases from J, with 8 bases between. Germline-derived CDR1 and CDR2 are LGHDT and YNNKEL (reference sequence).

This rearrangement joins TRBV29-1 to TRBJ2-7; D perhaps matches TRBD1 (6 bases). With 4 bases removed from V and 5 bases from J, the gap between germline ends came to 15 bases. The CDR3 length is 13 residues. Germline CDR1 is SQVTM and CDR2 is ANQGSEA. DNA for the CDR3: TGCAGCGTTGTTTACAGGGATCTGAACGAGCAGTACTTC. Translating gives CSVVYRDLNEQYF.

V and J are TRBV5-4 and TRBJ2-7; D may be TRBD1 (6 bases). V lost 2 bases to trimming and J lost 0 bases, with 12 bases between them. In germline, CDR1 is SGHNT, CDR2 YYREEE (reference sequence). The CDR3 length is 15 residues. The CDR3 sequence: CASSLGQTNSYEQYF. The CDR3 DNA sequence: TGTGCCAGCAGCTTAGGACAGACGAACTCCTACGAGCAGTACTTC.

The chain joins TRBV29-1 to TRBJ1-1; TRBD1 agrees at 8 bases. V shed 3 bases, J shed 7 bases, and the junction held 4 bases outside the gene matches. From germline, CDR1 is SQVTM and CDR2 ANQGSEA. CDR3 size: 12 residues. The CDR3 sequence is CSVDRGLIEAFF. The CDR3 nucleotides read TGCAGCGTTGACAGGGGGCTTATTGAAGCTTTCTTT.

The rearrangement joins TRBV10-1 to TRBJ1-5, with unresolved D. Germline V lookup: CDR1 WNHNN, CDR2 SYGVQD (reference sequence). Trimming took off 7 bases at V and 2 bases at J, with 6 bases between the two ends. The CDR3 contains 12 residues. This CDR3 reads CASNQGNQPQHF. CDR3 DNA: TGCGCCAGCAATCAGGGCAATCAGCCCCAGCATTTT.

The genes are TRBV19 and TRBJ1-2, with no clear D. Germline CDR1 reads LNHDA; CDR2 reads SQIVND (reference sequence). Trimming took off 2 bases at V and 7 bases at J, with 14 bases between the two ends. The CDR3 is made up of 14 amino acids. This chain's CDR3 is CASSITEGRGGYTF. In nucleotides, the CDR3 is TGTGCCAGTAGTATAACGGAGGGTCGGGGTGGCTACACCTTC.

The V call is TRBV7-7, the J call TRBJ2-5; the match to TRBD1 covers 7 bases. The CDR3 is 13 residues long. Per the germline V gene, CDR1 is SSHAT and CDR2 is FNYEAQ (reference sequence). The V and J ends lost 5 bases and 1 base, in that order; junction bases with no gene match: 1. CDR3 coding DNA: TGTGCCAGCAGCCGGGACAGCCAAGAGACCCAGTACTTC. Its protein product is CASSRDSQETQYF.

J is TRBJ2-3 and V is TRBV5-1; D might be TRBD1 (7 bases). The CDR3 covers 17 residues. Germline lookup yields CDR1 SGHRS and CDR2 YFSETQ. Trimming removed 4 bases from V and 3 bases from J, with 21 bases in between. The CDR3 reads CASSRVPTGRTTDTQYF. The CDR3, as DNA: TGCGCCAGCAGCCGGGTCCCGACAGGGAGGACGACAGATACGCAGTATTTT.

This chain uses TRBV27 with TRBJ2-5; D possibly corresponds to TRBD2 (7 bases). The CDR3 covers 19 residues. The germline V gene has CDR1 MNHEY and CDR2 SMNVEV (reference sequence). V lost 6 bases and J lost 4, with 30 bases in between. The CDR3 protein is CASSALGARGATGGETQYF. The CDR3 DNA is TGTGCCAGCAGCGCCCTGGGGGCCAGGGGAGCCACGGGAGGAGAGACCCAGTACTTC.

The chain carries TRBV21-1 and TRBJ2-7; TRBD2 is the table's D call, not checked against the DNA. TRBV21-1 is a documented pseudogene. The CDR3 covers 16 residues. This CDR3 is CASLLLAGGSSYEQYF. CDR3 in DNA: TGTGCCAGCCTCCTACTAGCGGGAGGTAGTTCCTACGAGCAGTACTTC.

The chain has TRBV3-1 (or the pseudogene TRBV3-2) and TRBJ2-1; 10 positions match TRBD2. J lost 9 bases, V lost 5 bases, and 13 bases had no gene match. Per the germline V gene, CDR1 is LGHDT and CDR2 is YNNKEL (reference sequence). The CDR3 sequence is 16 residues long. The CDR3 region is CASSSPASGRAAEQFF. Written as DNA, the CDR3 is TGTGCCAGCAGCTCCCCGGCCAGCGGGAGGGCCGCTGAGCAGTTCTTC.

The J gene is TRBJ1-1, the V gene TRBV18, with TRBD1 matching over 10 bases. This CDR3 contains 16 residues. CDR1 and CDR2 from the germline V gene are KGHSH and LQKENI. The V and J ends lost 3 bases and 0 bases, in that order; junction bases with no gene match: 4. The CDR3 DNA follows: TGTGCCAGCTCACCTCAGGGACAGGGGTTGAACACTGAAGCTTTCTTT. Protein sequence: CASSPQGQGLNTEAFF.

The J gene is TRBJ2-7, the V gene TRBV6-2 or TRBV6-3; 10 nucleotides line up with TRBD2. Trimming at V came to 6 bases and at J to 3 bases, leaving 14 bases not matched to a gene. The CDR3 covers 17 residues. From germline, CDR1 is MNHEY and CDR2 SVGEGT. As DNA, the CDR3 is TGTGCCAGCAGCCACTCCCCCAGCGGGAGGGCCATCTACGAGCAGTACTTC. It yields the protein CASSHSPSGRAIYEQYF.

This sequence joins TRBV15 and TRBJ2-1; 10 bases line up with TRBD2. The CDR3 has 17 residues. Germline CDR1 LNHNV, CDR2 YYDKDF (reference sequence). Losses at the gene ends were 4 bases for V and 6 bases for J; bases not matched to a gene: 12. The CDR3 sequence is CATSKPPGLAFRNEQFF. The CDR3 DNA is TGTGCCACCAGCAAACCCCCGGGACTAGCGTTTCGCAATGAGCAGTTCTTC.